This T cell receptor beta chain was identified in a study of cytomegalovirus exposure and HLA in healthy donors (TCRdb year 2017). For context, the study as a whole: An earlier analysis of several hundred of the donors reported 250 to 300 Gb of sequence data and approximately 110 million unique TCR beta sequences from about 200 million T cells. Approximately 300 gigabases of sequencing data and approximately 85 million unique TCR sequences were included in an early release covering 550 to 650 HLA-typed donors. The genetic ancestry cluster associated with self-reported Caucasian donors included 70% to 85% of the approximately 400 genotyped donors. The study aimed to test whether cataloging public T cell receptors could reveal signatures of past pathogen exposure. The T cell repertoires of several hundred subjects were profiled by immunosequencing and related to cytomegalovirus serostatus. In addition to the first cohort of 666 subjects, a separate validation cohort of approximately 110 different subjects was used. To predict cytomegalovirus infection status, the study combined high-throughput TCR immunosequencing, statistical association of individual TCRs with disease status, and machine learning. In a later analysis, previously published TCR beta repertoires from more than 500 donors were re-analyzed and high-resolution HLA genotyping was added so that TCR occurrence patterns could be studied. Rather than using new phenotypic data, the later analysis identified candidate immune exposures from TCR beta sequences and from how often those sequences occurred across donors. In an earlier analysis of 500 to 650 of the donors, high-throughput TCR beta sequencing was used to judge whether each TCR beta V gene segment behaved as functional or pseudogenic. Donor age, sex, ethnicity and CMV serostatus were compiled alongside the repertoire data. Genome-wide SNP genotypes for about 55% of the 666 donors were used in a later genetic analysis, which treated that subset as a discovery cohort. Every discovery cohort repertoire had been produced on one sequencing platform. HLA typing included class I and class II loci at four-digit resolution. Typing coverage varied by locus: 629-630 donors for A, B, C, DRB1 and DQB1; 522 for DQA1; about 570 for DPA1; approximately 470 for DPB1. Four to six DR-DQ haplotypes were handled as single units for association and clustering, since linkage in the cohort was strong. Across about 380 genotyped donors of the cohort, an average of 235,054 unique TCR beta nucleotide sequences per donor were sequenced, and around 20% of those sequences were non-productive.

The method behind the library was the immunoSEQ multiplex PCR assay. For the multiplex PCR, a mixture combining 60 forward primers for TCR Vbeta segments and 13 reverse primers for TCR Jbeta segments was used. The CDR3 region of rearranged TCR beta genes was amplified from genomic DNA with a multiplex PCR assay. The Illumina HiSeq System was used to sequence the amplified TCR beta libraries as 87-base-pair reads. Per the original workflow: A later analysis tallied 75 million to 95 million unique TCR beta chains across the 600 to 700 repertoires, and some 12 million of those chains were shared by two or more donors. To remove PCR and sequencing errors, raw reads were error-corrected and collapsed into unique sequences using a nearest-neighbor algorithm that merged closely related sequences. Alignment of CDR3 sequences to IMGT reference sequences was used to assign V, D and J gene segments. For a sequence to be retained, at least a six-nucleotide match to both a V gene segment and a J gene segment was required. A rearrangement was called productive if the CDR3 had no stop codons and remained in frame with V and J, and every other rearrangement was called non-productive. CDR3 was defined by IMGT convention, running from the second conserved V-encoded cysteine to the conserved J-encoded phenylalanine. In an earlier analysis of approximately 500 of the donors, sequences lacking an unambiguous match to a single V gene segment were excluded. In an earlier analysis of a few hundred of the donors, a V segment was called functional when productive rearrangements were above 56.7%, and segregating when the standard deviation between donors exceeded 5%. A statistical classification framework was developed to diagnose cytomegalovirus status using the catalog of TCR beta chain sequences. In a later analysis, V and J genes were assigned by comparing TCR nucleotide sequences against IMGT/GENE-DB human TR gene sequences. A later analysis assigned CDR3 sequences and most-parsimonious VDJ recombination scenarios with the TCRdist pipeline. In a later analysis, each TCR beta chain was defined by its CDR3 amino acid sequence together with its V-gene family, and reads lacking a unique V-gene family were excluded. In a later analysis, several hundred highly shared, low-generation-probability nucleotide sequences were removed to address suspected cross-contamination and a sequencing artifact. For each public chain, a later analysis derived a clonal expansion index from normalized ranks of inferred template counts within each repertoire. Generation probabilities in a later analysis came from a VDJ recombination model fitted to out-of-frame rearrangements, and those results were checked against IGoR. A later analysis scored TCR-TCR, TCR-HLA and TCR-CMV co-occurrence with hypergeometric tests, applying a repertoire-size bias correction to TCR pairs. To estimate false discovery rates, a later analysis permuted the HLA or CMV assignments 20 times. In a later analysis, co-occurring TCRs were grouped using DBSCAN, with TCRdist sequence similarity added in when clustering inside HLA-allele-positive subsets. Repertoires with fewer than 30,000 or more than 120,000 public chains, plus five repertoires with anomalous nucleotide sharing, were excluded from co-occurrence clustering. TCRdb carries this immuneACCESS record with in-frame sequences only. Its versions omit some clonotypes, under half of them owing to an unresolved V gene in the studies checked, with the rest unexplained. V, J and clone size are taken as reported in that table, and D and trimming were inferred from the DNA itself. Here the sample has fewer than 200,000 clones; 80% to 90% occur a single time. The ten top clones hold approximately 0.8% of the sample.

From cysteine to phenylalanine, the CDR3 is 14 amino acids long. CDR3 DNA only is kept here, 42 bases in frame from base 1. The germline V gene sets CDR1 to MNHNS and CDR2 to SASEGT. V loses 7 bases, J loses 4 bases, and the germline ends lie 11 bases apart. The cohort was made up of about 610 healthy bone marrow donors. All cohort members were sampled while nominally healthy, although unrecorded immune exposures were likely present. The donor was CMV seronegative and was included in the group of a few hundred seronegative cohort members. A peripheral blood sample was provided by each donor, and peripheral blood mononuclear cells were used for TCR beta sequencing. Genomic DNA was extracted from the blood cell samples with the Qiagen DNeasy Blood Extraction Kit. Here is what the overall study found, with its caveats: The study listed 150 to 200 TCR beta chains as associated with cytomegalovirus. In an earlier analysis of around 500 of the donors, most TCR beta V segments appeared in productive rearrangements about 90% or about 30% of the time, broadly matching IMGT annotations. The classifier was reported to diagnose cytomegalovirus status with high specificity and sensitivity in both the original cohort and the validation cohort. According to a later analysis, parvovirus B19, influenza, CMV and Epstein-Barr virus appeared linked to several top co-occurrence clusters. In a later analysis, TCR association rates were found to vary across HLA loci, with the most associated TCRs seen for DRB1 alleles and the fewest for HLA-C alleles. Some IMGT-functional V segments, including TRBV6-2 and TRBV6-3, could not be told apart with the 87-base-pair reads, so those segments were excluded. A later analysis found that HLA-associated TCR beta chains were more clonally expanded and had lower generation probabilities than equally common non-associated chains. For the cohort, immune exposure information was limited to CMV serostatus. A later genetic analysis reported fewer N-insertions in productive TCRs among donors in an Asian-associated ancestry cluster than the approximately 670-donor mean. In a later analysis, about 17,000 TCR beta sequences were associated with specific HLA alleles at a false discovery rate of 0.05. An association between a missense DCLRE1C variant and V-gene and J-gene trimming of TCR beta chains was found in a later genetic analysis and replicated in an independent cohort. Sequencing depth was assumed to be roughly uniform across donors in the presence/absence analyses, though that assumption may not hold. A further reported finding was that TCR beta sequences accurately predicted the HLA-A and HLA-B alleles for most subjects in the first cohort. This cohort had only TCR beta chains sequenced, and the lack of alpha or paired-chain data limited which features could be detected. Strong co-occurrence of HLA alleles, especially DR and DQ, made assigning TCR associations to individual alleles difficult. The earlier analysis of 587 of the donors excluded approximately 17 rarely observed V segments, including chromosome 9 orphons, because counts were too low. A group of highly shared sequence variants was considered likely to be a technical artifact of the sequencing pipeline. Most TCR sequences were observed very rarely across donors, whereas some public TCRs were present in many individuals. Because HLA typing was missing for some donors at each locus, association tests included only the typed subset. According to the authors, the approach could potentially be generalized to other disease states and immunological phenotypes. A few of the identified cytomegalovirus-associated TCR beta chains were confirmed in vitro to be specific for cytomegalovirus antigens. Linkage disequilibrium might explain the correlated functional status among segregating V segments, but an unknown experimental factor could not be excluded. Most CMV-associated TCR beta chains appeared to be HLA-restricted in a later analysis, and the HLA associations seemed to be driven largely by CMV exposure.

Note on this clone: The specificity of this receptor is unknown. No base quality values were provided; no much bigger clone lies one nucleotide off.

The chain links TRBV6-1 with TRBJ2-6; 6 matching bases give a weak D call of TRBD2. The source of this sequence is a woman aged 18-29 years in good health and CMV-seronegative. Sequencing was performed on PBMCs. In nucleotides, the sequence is TGTGCCAGCAACCTAGCGTTCGGGGCCAACGTCCTGACTTTC. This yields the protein CASNLAFGANVLTF.